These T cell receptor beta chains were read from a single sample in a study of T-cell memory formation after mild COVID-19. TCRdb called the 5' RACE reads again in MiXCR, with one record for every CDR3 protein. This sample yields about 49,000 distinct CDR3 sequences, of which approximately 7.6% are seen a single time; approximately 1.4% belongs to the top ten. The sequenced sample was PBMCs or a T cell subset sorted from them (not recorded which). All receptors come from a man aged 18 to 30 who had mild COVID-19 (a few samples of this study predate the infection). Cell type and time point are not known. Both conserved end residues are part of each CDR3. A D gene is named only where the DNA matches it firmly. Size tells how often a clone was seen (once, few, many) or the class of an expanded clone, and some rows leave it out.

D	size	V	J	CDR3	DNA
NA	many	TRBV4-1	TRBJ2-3	CASSQVMSKRVTDTQYF	TGCGCCAGCAGCCAAGTTATGTCCAAGAGAGTCACAGATACGCAGTATTTT
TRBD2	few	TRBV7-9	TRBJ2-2	CASSFPLAGVNTGELFF	TGTGCCAGCAGCTTCCCACTAGCGGGGGTGAACACCGGGGAGCTGTTTTTT
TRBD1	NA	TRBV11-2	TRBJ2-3	CASSRDRDDTQYF	TGTGCCAGCAGCCGTGACAGGGACGATACGCAGTATTTT
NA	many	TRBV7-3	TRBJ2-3	CASSRDPRTDTQYF	TGTGCCAGCAGCCGGGACCCTCGCACAGATACGCAGTATTTT
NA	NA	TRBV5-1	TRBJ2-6	CASSLVAGANVLTF	TGCGCCAGCAGCCTCGTCGCTGGGGCCAACGTCCTGACTTTC
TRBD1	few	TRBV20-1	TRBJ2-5	CSARDYRDRGLQYF	TGCAGTGCTAGAGATTACCGGGACAGGGGGCTTCAGTACTTC
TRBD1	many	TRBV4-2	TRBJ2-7	CASSQLIRDRGRREQYF	TGTGCCAGCAGCCAACTAATCCGGGACAGGGGGCGGAGGGAGCAGTACTTC
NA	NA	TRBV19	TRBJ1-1	CASSLLPGYTEAFF	TGTGCCAGTAGTTTGTTGCCAGGGTATACTGAAGCTTTCTTT
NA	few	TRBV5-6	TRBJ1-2	CASSLVQGNYGYTF	TGTGCCAGCAGCTTGGTCCAGGGGAACTATGGCTACACCTTC
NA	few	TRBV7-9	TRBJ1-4	CASSLDSTYEKLFF	TGTGCCAGCAGCTTAGACAGCACTTACGAAAAACTGTTTTTT
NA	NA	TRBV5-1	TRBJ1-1	CASSSQGNEGTEAFF	TGCGCCAGCAGCTCCCAGGGGAATGAGGGCACTGAAGCTTTCTTT
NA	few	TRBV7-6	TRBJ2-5	CASSFRVGETQYF	TGTGCCAGCAGCTTCCGTGTCGGGGAGACCCAGTACTTC
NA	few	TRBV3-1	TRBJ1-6	CASSRSETGNSPLHF	TGTGCCAGCAGCCGGAGCGAGACGGGTAATTCACCCCTCCACTTT
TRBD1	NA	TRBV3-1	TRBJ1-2	CASSPDRTVHYGYTF	TGTGCCAGCAGCCCGGACAGGACAGTACACTATGGCTACACCTTC
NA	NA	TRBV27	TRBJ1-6	CASSLFWVSPLHF	TGTGCCAGCAGTTTGTTCTGGGTTTCACCCCTCCACTTT
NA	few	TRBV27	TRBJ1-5	CASSLYPTQPQHF	TGTGCCAGCAGTTTGTACCCCACTCAGCCCCAGCATTTT